This T cell receptor (beta chain) was recovered during a study of cytotoxic CD8 clonotypes in ibrutinib-treated CLL. Here immunoSEQ multiplex PCR was the method, and the copy in TCRdb shows in-frame clones only, minus some. The sample has roughly 49,000 clones; approximately 82% are singletons. The J segment lost 4 bases and the V segment lost 2 bases, leaving 5 bases of the junction unmatched. CDR1 is SGHRS, CDR2 YFSETQ, per germline. The CDR3 sequence is 15 residues long. This sequence was found in a human donor with chronic lymphocytic leukemia. V usage is TRBV5-1 and J usage is TRBJ2-7; 11 bases are shared with TRBD1. The source material was PBMCs, sampled after 24 months of ibrutinib treatment. DNA of the CDR3: TGCGCCAGCAGCTTCAGGACAGGGGGCTCTTACGAGCAGTACTTC. Its protein is CASSFRTGGSYEQYF. The complete variable domain, with remaining parts taken from reference TRBV5-1 and TRBJ2-7, reads KAGVTQTPRYLIKTRGQQVTLSCSPISGHRSVSWYQQTPGQGLQFLFEYFSETQRNKGNFPGRFSGRQFSNSRSEMNVSTLELGDSALYLCASSFRTGGSYEQYFGPGTRLTVT.